Listed below are T cell receptor beta chains from one sample, sequenced in a study of breast tumors, draining lymph nodes, adjacent tissues. In TCRdb, the multiplex PCR reads were re-called with MiXCR into one record per CDR3 protein. The sample includes some 130,000 distinct CDR3 sequences, just under 20% of them seen just once. Sequencing was carried out using axillary lymph node tissue. The receptor set was obtained from a female donor with breast cancer. Some clones in this sample may be carry-over from other donors' samples. CDR3s include the opening cysteine and the closing phenylalanine or tryptophan. The D gene is left open where the match is weak. A row's size may be missing; if present it is once, few, many or a size class.

CDR3 protein: CASSPRLATSTDTQYF
CDR3 DNA: TGTGCCAGCAGCCCTCGACTAGCGACGAGCACAGATACGCAGTATTTT
clone size: many
J gene: TRBJ2-3
D gene: TRBD2
V gene: TRBV4-2

CDR3 protein: CAISVRQGGTYEQYF
CDR3 DNA: TGTGCCATCAGTGTTCGGCAGGGGGGAACCTACGAGCAGTACTTC
clone size: many
J gene: TRBJ2-7
D gene: NA
V gene: TRBV10-3

CDR3 protein: CASSQGSPNHNSPLHF
CDR3 DNA: TGTGCCAGCAGCCAAGGATCTCCCAACCATAATTCACCCCTCCACTTT
clone size: many
J gene: TRBJ1-6
D gene: NA
V gene: TRBV3-1

CDR3 protein: CAWTGLARNEQFF
CDR3 DNA: TGTGCCTGGACGGGACTAGCGAGAAATGAGCAGTTCTTC
clone size: few
J gene: TRBJ2-1
D gene: TRBD2
V gene: TRBV30

CDR3 protein: CASSVRDKNTGELFF
CDR3 DNA: TGTGCCAGCAGCGTCCGGGACAAGAACACCGGGGAGCTGTTTTTT
clone size: many
J gene: TRBJ2-2
D gene: NA
V gene: TRBV7-9

CDR3 protein: CASSQERGRRELFF
CDR3 DNA: TGTGCCAGCAGCCAAGAAAGGGGGCGCCGGGAGCTGTTTTTT
clone size: many
J gene: TRBJ2-2
D gene: TRBD1
V gene: TRBV3-1

CDR3 protein: CSVVQGTVNTGELFF
CDR3 DNA: TGCAGCGTTGTCCAGGGGACAGTTAACACCGGGGAGCTGTTTTTT
clone size: many
J gene: TRBJ2-2
D gene: TRBD1
V gene: TRBV29-1

CDR3 protein: CASSWGTSNEQFF
CDR3 DNA: TGCGCCAGCAGCTGGGGGACTTCCAATGAGCAGTTCTTC
clone size: many
J gene: TRBJ2-1
D gene: NA
V gene: TRBV5-1

CDR3 protein: CASSRAGTSGRALAKNIQYF
CDR3 DNA: TGTGCCAGCAGCCGGGCCGGGACTAGCGGGAGGGCCCTCGCCAAAAACATTCAGTACTTC
clone size: NA
J gene: TRBJ2-4
D gene: TRBD2
V gene: TRBV7-3

CDR3 protein: CASSQSGRTPLF
CDR3 DNA: TGTGCCAGCAGCCAAAGTGGGAGGACCCCCCTCTTC
clone size: many
J gene: TRBJ1-2
D gene: NA
V gene: TRBV3-1

CDR3 protein: CASSFQGLEHTEAFF
CDR3 DNA: TGTGCCAGCAGTTTTCAGGGCCTTGAGCACACTGAAGCTTTCTTT
clone size: NA
J gene: TRBJ1-1
D gene: NA
V gene: TRBV2

CDR3 protein: CASSYSLARSYEQYF
CDR3 DNA: TGTGCCAGCAGTTACTCCCTAGCGCGGTCCTACGAGCAGTACTTC
clone size: many
J gene: TRBJ2-7
D gene: NA
V gene: TRBV6-5

CDR3 protein: CASSYGQGGTREQFF
CDR3 DNA: TGTGCCAGCAGTTACGGACAGGGGGGGACGAGGGAGCAGTTCTTC
clone size: many
J gene: TRBJ2-1
D gene: TRBD1
V gene: TRBV6-5

CDR3 protein: CASLQGAGAGTGELFF
CDR3 DNA: TGTGCCAGCTTACAGGGGGCCGGGGCGGGCACCGGGGAGCTGTTTTTT
clone size: many
J gene: TRBJ2-2
D gene: TRBD1
V gene: TRBV6-1

CDR3 protein: CASSLRTTYNEQFF
CDR3 DNA: TGTGCCAGCAGTTTAAGGACTACCTACAATGAGCAGTTCTTC
clone size: many
J gene: TRBJ2-1
D gene: NA
V gene: TRBV12-3/TRBV12-4

CDR3 protein: CASKAGTGTSPLHF
CDR3 DNA: TGTGCCAGCAAGGCCGGGACAGGGACTTCACCCCTCCACTTT
clone size: many
J gene: TRBJ1-6
D gene: TRBD1
V gene: TRBV5-6

CDR3 protein: CSATYTRGQGRETQYF
CDR3 DNA: TGCAGTGCTACCTATACTAGGGGACAGGGGAGAGAGACCCAGTACTTC
clone size: many
J gene: TRBJ2-5
D gene: TRBD1
V gene: TRBV20-1

CDR3 protein: CASHPVGLSYNEQFF
CDR3 DNA: TGTGCCAGCCACCCCGTGGGGCTCTCGTACAATGAGCAGTTCTTC
clone size: many
J gene: TRBJ2-1
D gene: NA
V gene: TRBV6-2/TRBV6-3

CDR3 protein: CASSPLGGYGYTF
CDR3 DNA: TGTGCCAGCAGCCCATTAGGGGGCTATGGCTACACCTTC
clone size: many
J gene: TRBJ1-2
D gene: NA
V gene: TRBV12-3/TRBV12-4

CDR3 protein: CAWTKRERYEQYF
CDR3 DNA: TGTGCCTGGACCAAGCGGGAGCGGTACGAGCAGTACTTC
clone size: NA
J gene: TRBJ2-7
D gene: TRBD2
V gene: TRBV30

CDR3 protein: CASKLDWQSHEQFF
CDR3 DNA: TGTGCCAGCAAACTGGACTGGCAATCGCATGAGCAGTTCTTC
clone size: many
J gene: TRBJ2-1
D gene: NA
V gene: TRBV4-2

CDR3 protein: CASSQDAMGEQFF
CDR3 DNA: TGTGCCAGCAGCCAAGATGCCATGGGTGAGCAGTTCTTC
clone size: many
J gene: TRBJ2-1
D gene: NA
V gene: TRBV4-2

CDR3 protein: CSARDSGQGHTDTQYF
CDR3 DNA: TGCAGTGCTAGAGATTCTGGACAGGGGCACACAGATACGCAGTATTTT
clone size: many
J gene: TRBJ2-3
D gene: TRBD1
V gene: TRBV20-1

CDR3 protein: CASSSTSRTDTQYF
CDR3 DNA: TGTGCCAGTAGTAGCACTAGCCGCACAGATACGCAGTATTTT
clone size: many
J gene: TRBJ2-3
D gene: NA
V gene: TRBV19

CDR3 protein: CASSQGGFGGETQYF
CDR3 DNA: TGCGCCAGCAGCCAAGGGGGTTTTGGGGGGGAGACCCAGTACTTC
clone size: many
J gene: TRBJ2-5
D gene: NA
V gene: TRBV4-1

CDR3 protein: CSAPSFSTNYGYTF
CDR3 DNA: TGCAGTGCTCCCTCGTTCTCGACTAACTATGGCTACACCTTC
clone size: many
J gene: TRBJ1-2
D gene: NA
V gene: TRBV20-1

CDR3 protein: CASSPEMGRTDTQYF
CDR3 DNA: TGTGCCAGCAGCCCCGAGATGGGGAGGACAGATACGCAGTATTTT
clone size: many
J gene: TRBJ2-3
D gene: NA
V gene: TRBV9

CDR3 protein: CASSLEAFSSYNSPLHF
CDR3 DNA: TGTGCCAGCAGCTTAGAAGCGTTCTCCTCCTATAATTCACCCCTCCACTTT
clone size: many
J gene: TRBJ1-6
D gene: NA
V gene: TRBV7-8

CDR3 protein: CATSDSGRAYEQYF
CDR3 DNA: TGTGCCACCAGTGATTCAGGGAGAGCCTACGAGCAGTACTTC
clone size: many
J gene: TRBJ2-7
D gene: NA
V gene: TRBV24-1

CDR3 protein: CSVPSGLGDYNEQFF
CDR3 DNA: TGCAGCGTCCCAAGCGGGCTTGGCGACTACAATGAGCAGTTCTTC
clone size: many
J gene: TRBJ2-1
D gene: NA
V gene: TRBV29-1

CDR3 protein: CASSLQGNGEQYF
CDR3 DNA: TGTGCCAGCAGCTTACAGGGGAACGGCGAGCAGTACTTC
clone size: many
J gene: TRBJ2-7
D gene: NA
V gene: TRBV7-9

CDR3 protein: CASMTSGQGMNSPLHF
CDR3 DNA: TGTGCCAGCATGACCAGTGGACAGGGGATGAATTCACCCCTCCACTTT
clone size: many
J gene: TRBJ1-6
D gene: TRBD1
V gene: TRBV27

CDR3 protein: CASSRPGTGVTISNQPQHF
CDR3 DNA: TGTGCCAGTAGTAGACCCGGGACAGGAGTAACCATTAGCAATCAGCCCCAGCATTTT
clone size: few
J gene: TRBJ1-5
D gene: TRBD1
V gene: TRBV19

CDR3 protein: CASSFYSGQEHGYTF
CDR3 DNA: TGTGCCAGCAGTTTTTACTCCGGGCAGGAACATGGCTACACCTTC
clone size: many
J gene: TRBJ1-2
D gene: NA
V gene: TRBV12-3/TRBV12-4

CDR3 protein: CASSLPGQGAQGYTF
CDR3 DNA: TGTGCCAGCAGTTTACCGGGACAGGGGGCACAAGGCTACACCTTC
clone size: NA
J gene: TRBJ1-2
D gene: TRBD1
V gene: TRBV28

CDR3 protein: CSASPGPEYEQYF
CDR3 DNA: TGCAGTGCTAGTCCTGGGCCCGAATACGAGCAGTACTTC
clone size: many
J gene: TRBJ2-7
D gene: NA
V gene: TRBV20-1

CDR3 protein: CASSLNIGGSPLHF
CDR3 DNA: TGTGCCAGTAGTTTAAACATAGGGGGCTCACCCCTCCACTTT
clone size: NA
J gene: TRBJ1-6
D gene: TRBD1
V gene: TRBV19

CDR3 protein: CASSGRDRSSYEQYF
CDR3 DNA: TGTGCCAGCAGCGGACGGGACAGGAGCTCCTACGAGCAGTACTTC
clone size: many
J gene: TRBJ2-7
D gene: TRBD1
V gene: TRBV5-5

CDR3 protein: CASSLKWDQVGNQPQHF
CDR3 DNA: TGTGCCAGCAGCTTAAAATGGGACCAGGTCGGCAATCAGCCCCAGCATTTT
clone size: many
J gene: TRBJ1-5
D gene: NA
V gene: TRBV7-8

CDR3 protein: CASSQEATAGSKTQYF
CDR3 DNA: TGTGCCAGCAGCCAAGAAGCTACTGCAGGGTCCAAGACCCAGTACTTC
clone size: many
J gene: TRBJ2-5
D gene: NA
V gene: TRBV3-1

CDR3 protein: CASSPHTGGSYNEQFF
CDR3 DNA: TGTGCCAGCAGCCCACATACAGGGGGCTCCTACAATGAGCAGTTCTTC
clone size: many
J gene: TRBJ2-1
D gene: TRBD1
V gene: TRBV7-2

CDR3 protein: CASRTSGNYEQYF
CDR3 DNA: TGTGCCAGCAGGACTAGCGGGAACTACGAGCAGTACTTC
clone size: few
J gene: TRBJ2-7
D gene: TRBD2
V gene: TRBV28

CDR3 protein: CASSPSGLGRETQYF
CDR3 DNA: TGTGCCAGCAGCCCCTCAGGGCTTGGGAGAGAGACCCAGTACTTC
clone size: many
J gene: TRBJ2-5
D gene: NA
V gene: TRBV6-5

CDR3 protein: CASLQGSTDTQYF
CDR3 DNA: TGTGCCAGTCTACAGGGGAGCACAGATACGCAGTATTTT
clone size: many
J gene: TRBJ2-3
D gene: TRBD1
V gene: TRBV6-1

CDR3 protein: CASSQDPGGRAGYGYTF
CDR3 DNA: TGCGCCAGCAGCCAAGATCCGGGGGGAAGGGCGGGGTATGGCTACACCTTC
clone size: many
J gene: TRBJ1-2
D gene: NA
V gene: TRBV4-1

CDR3 protein: CASSSDRVGEQYF
CDR3 DNA: TGTGCCAGCAGCTCGGACAGGGTTGGCGAGCAGTACTTC
clone size: many
J gene: TRBJ2-7
D gene: TRBD1
V gene: TRBV11-2

CDR3 protein: CASRRPGGAYNEQFF
CDR3 DNA: TGTGCCAGCAGACGTCCTGGGGGGGCATACAATGAGCAGTTCTTC
clone size: many
J gene: TRBJ2-1
D gene: NA
V gene: TRBV7-8

CDR3 protein: CASSYSTGGSWEQYF
CDR3 DNA: TGTGCCAGCAGTTACTCGACCGGGGGAAGCTGGGAGCAGTACTTC
clone size: many
J gene: TRBJ2-7
D gene: NA
V gene: TRBV6-5

CDR3 protein: CSARNVDAPDTQYF
CDR3 DNA: TGCAGTGCTAGGAATGTCGATGCCCCAGATACGCAGTATTTT
clone size: many
J gene: TRBJ2-3
D gene: NA
V gene: TRBV20-1

CDR3 protein: CASQAGFERHYNEQFF
CDR3 DNA: TGTGCCAGCCAGGCGGGCTTCGAGCGGCACTACAATGAGCAGTTCTTC
clone size: NA
J gene: TRBJ2-1
D gene: NA
V gene: TRBV10-3

CDR3 protein: CSARLDRVYEQYF
CDR3 DNA: TGCAGTGCTAGACTCGACAGGGTCTACGAGCAGTACTTC
clone size: many
J gene: TRBJ2-7
D gene: TRBD1
V gene: TRBV20-1

CDR3 protein: CASSSQDSNQPQHF
CDR3 DNA: TGTGCCAGCAGTTCTCAGGATAGCAATCAGCCCCAGCATTTT
clone size: many
J gene: TRBJ1-5
D gene: NA
V gene: TRBV6-6

CDR3 protein: CSVEPASGGANEQFF
CDR3 DNA: TGCAGCGTTGAACCGGCTAGCGGGGGGGCAAATGAGCAGTTCTTC
clone size: many
J gene: TRBJ2-1
D gene: TRBD2
V gene: TRBV29-1

CDR3 protein: CASSISGSYEQYF
CDR3 DNA: TGTGCCAGCAGCATAAGCGGCTCCTACGAGCAGTACTTC
clone size: many
J gene: TRBJ2-7
D gene: NA
V gene: TRBV11-2

CDR3 protein: CASGGGYYGYTF
CDR3 DNA: TGTGCCAGCGGGGGGGGCTACTATGGCTACACCTTC
clone size: many
J gene: TRBJ1-2
D gene: NA
V gene: TRBV3-1